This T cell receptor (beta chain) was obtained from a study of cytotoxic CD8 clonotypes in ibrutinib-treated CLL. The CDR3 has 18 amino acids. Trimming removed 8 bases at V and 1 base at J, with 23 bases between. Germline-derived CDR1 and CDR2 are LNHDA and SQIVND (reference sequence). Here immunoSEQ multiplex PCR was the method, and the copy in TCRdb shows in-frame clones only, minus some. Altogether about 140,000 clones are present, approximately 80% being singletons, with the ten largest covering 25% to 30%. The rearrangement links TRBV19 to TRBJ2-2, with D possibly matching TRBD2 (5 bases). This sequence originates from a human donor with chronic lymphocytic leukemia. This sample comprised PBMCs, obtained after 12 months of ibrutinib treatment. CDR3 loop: CASSTLSWGVGNTGELFF. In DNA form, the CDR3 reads TGTGCCAGTTCTACCTTGAGTTGGGGAGTAGGGAACACCGGGGAGCTGTTTTTT.